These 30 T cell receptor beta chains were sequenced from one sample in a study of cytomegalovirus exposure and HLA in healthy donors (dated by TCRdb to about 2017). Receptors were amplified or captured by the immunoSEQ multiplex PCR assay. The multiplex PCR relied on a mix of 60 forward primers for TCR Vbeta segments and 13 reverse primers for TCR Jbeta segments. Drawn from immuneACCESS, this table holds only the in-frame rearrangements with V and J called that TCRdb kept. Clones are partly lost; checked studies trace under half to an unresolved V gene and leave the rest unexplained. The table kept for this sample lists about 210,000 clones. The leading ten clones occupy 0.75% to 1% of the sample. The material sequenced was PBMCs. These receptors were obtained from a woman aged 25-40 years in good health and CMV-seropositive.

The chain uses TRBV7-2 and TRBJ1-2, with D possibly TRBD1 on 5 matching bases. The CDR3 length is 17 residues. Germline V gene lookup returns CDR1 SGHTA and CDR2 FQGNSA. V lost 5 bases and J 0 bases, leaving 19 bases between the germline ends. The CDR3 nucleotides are TGTGCCAGCAGCCTCACTCTTACGGGACTAGCTAACTATGGCTACACCTTC. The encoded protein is CASSLTLTGLANYGYTF.

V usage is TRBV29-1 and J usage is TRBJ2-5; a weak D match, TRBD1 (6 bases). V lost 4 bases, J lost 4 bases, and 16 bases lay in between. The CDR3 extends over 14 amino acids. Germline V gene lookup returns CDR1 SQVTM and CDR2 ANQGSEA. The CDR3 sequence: CSVGTGRSGETQYF. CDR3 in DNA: TGCAGCGTTGGTACAGGGAGAAGCGGAGAGACCCAGTACTTC.

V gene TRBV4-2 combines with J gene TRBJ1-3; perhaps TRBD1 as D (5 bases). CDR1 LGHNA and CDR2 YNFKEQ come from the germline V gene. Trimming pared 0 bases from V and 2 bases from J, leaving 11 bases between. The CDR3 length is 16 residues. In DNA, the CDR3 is TGTGCCAGCAGCCAAGATAGCGGGGGAGCTGGAAACACCATATATTTT. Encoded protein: CASSQDSGGAGNTIYF.

The CDR3 region is CASSLDHRLGGETQYF. The CDR3 DNA reads TGTGCCAGCAGCTTAGATCACAGGCTGGGAGGAGAGACCCAGTACTTC. The J gene is TRBJ2-5, the V gene TRBV11-2; D may be TRBD2 (6 bases). The CDR3 contains 16 residues. Germline lookup yields CDR1 SGHAT and CDR2 FQNNGV. Trimming took off 0 bases at V and 4 bases at J, with 15 bases between the two ends.

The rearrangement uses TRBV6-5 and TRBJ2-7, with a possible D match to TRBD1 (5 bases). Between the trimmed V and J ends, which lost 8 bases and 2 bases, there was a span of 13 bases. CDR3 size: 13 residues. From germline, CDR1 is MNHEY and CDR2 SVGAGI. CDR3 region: CASGQDTTYEQYF. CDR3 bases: TGTGCCAGCGGGCAGGACACAACCTACGAGCAGTACTTC.

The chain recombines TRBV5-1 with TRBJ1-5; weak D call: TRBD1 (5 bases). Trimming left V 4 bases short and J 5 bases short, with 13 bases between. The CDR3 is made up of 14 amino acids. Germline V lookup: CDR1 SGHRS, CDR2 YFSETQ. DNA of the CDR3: TGCGCCAGCAGCCCCTGGGGGGGGGATCAGCCCCAGCATTTT. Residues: CASSPWGGDQPQHF.

The CDR3 reads CASSLSPGQRYEQYF. The CDR3 DNA is TGCGCCAGCAGCTTGTCGCCGGGACAGAGATACGAGCAGTACTTC. This chain uses TRBV5-1 with TRBJ2-7; TRBD1 matches 7 bases. There are 15 residues in the CDR3. Germline V lookup: CDR1 SGHRS, CDR2 YFSETQ. The V and J ends lost 1 base and 4 bases, in that order; junction bases with no gene match: 8.

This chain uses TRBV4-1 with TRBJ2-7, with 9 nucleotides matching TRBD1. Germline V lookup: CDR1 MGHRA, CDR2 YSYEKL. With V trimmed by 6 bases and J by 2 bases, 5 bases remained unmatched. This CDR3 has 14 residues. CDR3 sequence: CASSMGTGPYEQYF. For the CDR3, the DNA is TGCGCCAGCAGTATGGGGACAGGGCCCTACGAGCAGTACTTC.

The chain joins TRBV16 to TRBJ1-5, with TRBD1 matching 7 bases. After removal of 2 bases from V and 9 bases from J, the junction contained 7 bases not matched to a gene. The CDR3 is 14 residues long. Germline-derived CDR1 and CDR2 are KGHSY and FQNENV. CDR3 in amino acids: CASSQTTGTGPQHF. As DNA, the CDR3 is TGTGCCAGCAGCCAAACGACAGGGACTGGGCCCCAGCATTTT.

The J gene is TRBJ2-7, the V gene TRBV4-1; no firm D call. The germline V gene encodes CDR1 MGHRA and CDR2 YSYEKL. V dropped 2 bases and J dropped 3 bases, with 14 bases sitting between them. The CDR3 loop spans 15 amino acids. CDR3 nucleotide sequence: TGCGCCAGCAGCCAAAGGAGCTCACCCCTCTACGAGCAGTACTTC. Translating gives CASSQRSSPLYEQYF.

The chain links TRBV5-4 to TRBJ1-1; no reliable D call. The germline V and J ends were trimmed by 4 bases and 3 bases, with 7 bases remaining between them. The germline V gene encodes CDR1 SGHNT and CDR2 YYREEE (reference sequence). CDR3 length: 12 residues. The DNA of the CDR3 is TGTGCCAGCAGCACGATAGACACTGAAGCTTTCTTT. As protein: CASSTIDTEAFF.

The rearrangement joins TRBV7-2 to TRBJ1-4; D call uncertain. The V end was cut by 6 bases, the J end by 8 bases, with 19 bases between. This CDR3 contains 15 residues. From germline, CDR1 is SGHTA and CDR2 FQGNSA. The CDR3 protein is CASRQPVGAGEKLFF. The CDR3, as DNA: TGTGCCAGCAGACAACCTGTGGGAGCCGGAGAAAAACTGTTTTTT.

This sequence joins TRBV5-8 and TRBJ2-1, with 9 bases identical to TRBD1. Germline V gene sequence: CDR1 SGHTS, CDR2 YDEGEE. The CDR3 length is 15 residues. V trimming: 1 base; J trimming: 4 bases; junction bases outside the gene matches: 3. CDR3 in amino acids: CASSLWGQGYNEQFF. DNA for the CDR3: TGTGCCAGCAGCTTGTGGGGACAGGGATACAATGAGCAGTTCTTC.

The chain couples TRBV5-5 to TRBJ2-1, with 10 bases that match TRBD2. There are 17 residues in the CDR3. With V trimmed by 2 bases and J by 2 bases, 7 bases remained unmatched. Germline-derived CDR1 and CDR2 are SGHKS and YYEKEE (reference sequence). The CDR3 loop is CASSFPLAGGAYNEQFF. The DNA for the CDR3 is TGTGCCAGCAGCTTCCCATTAGCGGGGGGCGCCTACAATGAGCAGTTCTTC. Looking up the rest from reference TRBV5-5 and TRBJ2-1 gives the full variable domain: DAGVTQSPTHLIKTRGQQVTLRCSPISGHKSVSWYQQVLGQGPQFIFQYYEKEERGRGNFPDRFSARQFPNYSSELNVNALLLGDSALYLCASSFPLAGGAYNEQFFGPGTRLTVL.

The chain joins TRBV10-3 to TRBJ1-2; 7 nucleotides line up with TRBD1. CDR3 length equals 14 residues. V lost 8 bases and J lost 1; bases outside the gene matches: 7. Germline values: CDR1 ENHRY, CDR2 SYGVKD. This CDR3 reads CAIGTGQNNYGYTF. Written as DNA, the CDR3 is TGTGCCATCGGCACGGGACAGAATAACTATGGCTACACCTTC.

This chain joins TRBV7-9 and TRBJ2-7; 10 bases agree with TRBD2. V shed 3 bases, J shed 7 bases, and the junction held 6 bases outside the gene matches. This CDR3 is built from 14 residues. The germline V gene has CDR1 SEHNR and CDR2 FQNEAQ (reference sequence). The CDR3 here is CASSFTAGGREQYF. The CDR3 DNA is TGTGCCAGCAGCTTTACAGCGGGAGGGCGTGAGCAGTACTTC.

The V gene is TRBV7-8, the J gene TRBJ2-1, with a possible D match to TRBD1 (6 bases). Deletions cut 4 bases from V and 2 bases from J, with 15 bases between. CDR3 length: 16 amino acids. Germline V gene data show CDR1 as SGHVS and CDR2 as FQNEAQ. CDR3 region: CASSSEGQGPYNEQFF. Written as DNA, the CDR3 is TGTGCCAGCAGCTCCGAAGGTCAGGGGCCCTACAATGAGCAGTTCTTC.

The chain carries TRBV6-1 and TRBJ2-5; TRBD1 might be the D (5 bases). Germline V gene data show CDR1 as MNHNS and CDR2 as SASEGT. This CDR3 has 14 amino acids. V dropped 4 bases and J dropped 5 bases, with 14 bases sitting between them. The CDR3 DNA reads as TGTGCCAGCAGTGGTACCAGGGCGCTGGAGACCCAGTACTTC. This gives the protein CASSGTRALETQYF.

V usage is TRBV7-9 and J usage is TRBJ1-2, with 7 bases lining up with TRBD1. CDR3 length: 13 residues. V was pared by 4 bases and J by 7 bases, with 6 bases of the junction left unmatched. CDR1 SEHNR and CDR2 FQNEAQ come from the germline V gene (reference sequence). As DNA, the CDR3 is TGTGCCAGCAGCTGGACAGGCCCCGGTGGCTACACCTTC. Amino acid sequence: CASSWTGPGGYTF. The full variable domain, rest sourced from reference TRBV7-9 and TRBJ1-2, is DTGVSQNPRHKITKRGQNVTFRCDPISEHNRLYWYRQTLGQGPEFLTYFQNEAQLEKSRLLSDRFSAERPKGSFSTLEIQRTEQGDSAMYLCASSWTGPGGYTFGSGTRLTVV.

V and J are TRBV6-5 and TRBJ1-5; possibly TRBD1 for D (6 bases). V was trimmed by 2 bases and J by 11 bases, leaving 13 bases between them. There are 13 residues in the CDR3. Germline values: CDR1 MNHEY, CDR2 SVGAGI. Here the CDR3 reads CASSYTGSVAQHF. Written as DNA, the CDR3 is TGTGCCAGCAGTTACACAGGGTCGGTGGCCCAGCATTTT.

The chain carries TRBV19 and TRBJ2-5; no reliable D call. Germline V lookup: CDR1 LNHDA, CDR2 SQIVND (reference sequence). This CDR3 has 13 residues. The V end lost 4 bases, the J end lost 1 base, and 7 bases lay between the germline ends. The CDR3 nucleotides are TGTGCCAGTAGTACCCGACTCCAAGAGACCCAGTACTTC. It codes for CASSTRLQETQYF.

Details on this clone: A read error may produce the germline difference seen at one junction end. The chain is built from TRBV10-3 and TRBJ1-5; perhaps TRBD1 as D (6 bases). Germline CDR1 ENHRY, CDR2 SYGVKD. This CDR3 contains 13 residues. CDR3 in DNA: TGTGCCAGCAGTTACTTGGGGGCTCAGCCCCAGCATTTT. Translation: CASSYLGAQPQHF.

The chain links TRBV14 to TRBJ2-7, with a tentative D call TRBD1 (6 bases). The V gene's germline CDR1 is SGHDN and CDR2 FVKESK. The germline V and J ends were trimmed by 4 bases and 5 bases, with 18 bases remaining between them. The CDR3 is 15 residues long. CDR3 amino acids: CASSRSGTRSHEQYF. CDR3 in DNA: TGTGCCAGCAGCCGATCCGGGACAAGGTCCCACGAGCAGTACTTC.

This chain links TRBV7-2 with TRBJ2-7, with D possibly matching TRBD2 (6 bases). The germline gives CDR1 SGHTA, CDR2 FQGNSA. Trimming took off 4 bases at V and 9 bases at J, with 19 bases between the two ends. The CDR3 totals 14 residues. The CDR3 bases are TGTGCCAGCAGCTCCGGGACTCTCCCCCTTGGGCAGTACTTC. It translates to CASSSGTLPLGQYF.

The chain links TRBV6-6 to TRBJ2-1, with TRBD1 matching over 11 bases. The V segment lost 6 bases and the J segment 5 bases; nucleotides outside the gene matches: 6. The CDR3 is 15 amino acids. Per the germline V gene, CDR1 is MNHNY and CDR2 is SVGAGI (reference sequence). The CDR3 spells CASRGTGGPHNEQFF. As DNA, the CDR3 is TGTGCCAGCAGAGGGACAGGGGGTCCCCACAATGAGCAGTTCTTC.

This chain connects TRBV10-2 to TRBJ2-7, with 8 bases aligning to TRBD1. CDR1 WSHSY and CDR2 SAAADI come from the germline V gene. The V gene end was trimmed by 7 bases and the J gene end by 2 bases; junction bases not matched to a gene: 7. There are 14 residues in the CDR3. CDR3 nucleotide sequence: TGCGCCAGCACCGGACAGGGTACCCCCTACGAGCAGTACTTC. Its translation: CASTGQGTPYEQYF.

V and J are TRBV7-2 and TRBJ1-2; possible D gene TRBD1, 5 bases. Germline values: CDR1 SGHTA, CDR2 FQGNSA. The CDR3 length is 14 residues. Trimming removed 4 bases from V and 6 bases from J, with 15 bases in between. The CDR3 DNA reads TGTGCCAGCAGCTCTTCATATGGGGGGGATGGCTACACCTTC. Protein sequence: CASSSSYGGDGYTF.

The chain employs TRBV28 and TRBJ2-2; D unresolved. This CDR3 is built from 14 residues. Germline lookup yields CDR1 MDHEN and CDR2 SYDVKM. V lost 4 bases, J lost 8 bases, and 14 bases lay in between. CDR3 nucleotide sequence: TGTGCCAGCAGTTCGCCACATCCTGGTGGGGAGCTGTTTTTT. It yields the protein CASSSPHPGGELFF.

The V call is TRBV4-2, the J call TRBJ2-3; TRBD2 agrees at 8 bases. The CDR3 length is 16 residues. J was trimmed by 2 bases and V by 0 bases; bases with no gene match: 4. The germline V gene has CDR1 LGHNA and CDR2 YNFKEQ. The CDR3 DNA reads TGTGCCAGCAGCCAAGAGGCTAGCGGGCCCACAGATACGCAGTATTTT. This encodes CASSQEASGPTDTQYF.

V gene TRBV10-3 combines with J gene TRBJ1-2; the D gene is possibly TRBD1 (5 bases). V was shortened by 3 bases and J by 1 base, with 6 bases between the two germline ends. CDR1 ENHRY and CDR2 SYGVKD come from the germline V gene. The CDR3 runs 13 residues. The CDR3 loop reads CAISEGDNYGYTF. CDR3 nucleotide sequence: TGTGCCATCAGTGAAGGGGATAACTATGGCTACACCTTC.